This T cell receptor beta chain emerged from a study of cytomegalovirus exposure and HLA in healthy donors. The V gene lost 6 bases and the J gene lost 2 bases, with 13 bases spanning the gap. CDR3 length: 14 amino acids. Germline-derived CDR1 and CDR2 are MNHEY and SMNVEV (reference sequence). Produced via immunoSEQ multiplex PCR; TCRdb's table is partial and in-frame only. Here the sample spans around 250,000 clones, around 89% being singletons. The material sequenced was PBMCs. This receptor was obtained from a woman in her late teens or twenties in good health and CMV-seronegative. The chain links TRBV27 to TRBJ2-5; a possible D gene is TRBD2 (8 bases). CDR3 sequence reads: CASSRGGQQETQYF. CDR3 nucleotides: TGTGCCAGCAGCCGGGGGGGACAGCAAGAGACCCAGTACTTC.